This T cell receptor beta chain appears in the sequencing data of a study of ipilimumab plus nivolumab after autologous stem cell transplantation. Study details: A median of roughly 8 nivolumab and 4 or 5 ipilimumab doses were given.

Study results and caveats: TCR repertoire, Treg phenotype and gut microbiota reportedly support more study of this approach.

Germline loops: CDR1 SGDLS, CDR2 YYNGEE. There are 14 residues in the CDR3. Trimming left V 5 bases short and J 7 bases short, with 15 bases between. Starting 14 to 28 days after autologous transplant, ipilimumab 1 mg/kg was given. Patients got 3 mg/kg IV nivolumab weeks 1, 4, 7, 10, then biweekly through week 26. Turning to this clone: What it binds is unknown.

The data were produced by immunoSEQ multiplex PCR, yet TCRdb's version contains in-frame clones alone and is incomplete. This sample has about 12,000 clones, with 60% to 80% found just once. The sequence derives from a male donor with multiple myeloma. The sequences come from PBMCs, collected in a trial of ipilimumab plus nivolumab as post-transplant consolidation. The chain links TRBV9 to TRBJ1-4, with D possibly TRBD1 on 5 matching bases. The CDR3 protein is CASSLDTLGEKLFF. The CDR3 region has the DNA TGTGCCAGCAGTTTGGACACCTTAGGTGAAAAACTGTTTTTT. The whole variable domain, filled in from reference TRBV9 and TRBJ1-4, reads DSGVTQTPKHLITATGQRVTLRCSPRSGDLSVYWYQQSLDQGLQFLIQYYNGEERAKGNILERFSAQQFPDLHSELNLSSLELGDSALYFCASSLDTLGEKLFFGSGTQLSVL.